This entry features one T cell receptor (beta chain) sequence. V lost 0 bases and J lost 0, with 9 bases in between. The CDR3 extends over 16 amino acids. Germline V CDR1 and CDR2: MGHRA, YSYEKL. Seattle's cohort entered during active infection and was followed longitudinally. Authors' methods: Reference gene primer amplification yielded estimated nucleated cell counts. Clones were sequenced by immunoSEQ multiplex PCR, and TCRdb holds only the in-frame ones, with some missing. V, J and clone size derive from that table, while D and trimming were established from the DNA sequence. The sample holds over 150,000 clones, over 70% seen once. These data come from a study of blood T cell repertoires in COVID-19.

The V call is TRBV4-1, the J call TRBJ1-3; D is uncertain. The sequenced material came from peripheral blood. This receptor was obtained from a woman aged 40 to 49 with COVID-19, enrolled during active disease. As DNA, the CDR3 is TGCGCCAGCAGCCAAGATTGGCAGGTCTCTGGAAACACCATATATTTT. This translates into CASSQDWQVSGNTIYF.